A selection of T cell receptor beta chains follows, all from one sample in a study of neurological immune-mediated disorders. Each CDR3 protein is one row after TCRdb ran MiXCR on the 5' RACE reads. The sample contains fewer than 30,000 distinct CDR3 sequences, over 5% of which appear only once. The sequencing sample was made of PBMCs. The receptors stem from a woman in her 40s in good health. The CDR3 runs from the conserved cysteine through the conserved F or W.

V gene: TRBV29-1
J gene: TRBJ2-5
CDR3 protein: CSVEGRWGETQYF

V gene: TRBV29-1
J gene: TRBJ2-3
CDR3 protein: CSAHTQYTDRTTDTQYF

V gene: TRBV11-2
J gene: TRBJ2-2
CDR3 protein: CASSRQGVGELFF

V gene: TRBV5-1
J gene: TRBJ2-1
CDR3 protein: CASSQVADSYNEQFF

V gene: TRBV11-2
J gene: TRBJ2-2
CDR3 protein: CASSLVGGNTGELFF

V gene: TRBV20-1
J gene: TRBJ1-1
CDR3 protein: CSATPWTVNTEAFF

V gene: TRBV5-1
J gene: TRBJ2-7
CDR3 protein: CASATSGNSYEQYF

V gene: TRBV6-2/TRBV6-3
J gene: TRBJ1-1
CDR3 protein: CASSEQGAYTEAFF

V gene: TRBV19
J gene: TRBJ1-3
CDR3 protein: CASSIRLKAGNTIYF

V gene: TRBV6-4
J gene: TRBJ2-2
CDR3 protein: CASSDSGQGAGELFF

V gene: TRBV7-8
J gene: TRBJ1-2
CDR3 protein: CASSRGPSISATNYGYTF

V gene: TRBV7-6
J gene: TRBJ2-7
CDR3 protein: CASSIDRSYEQYF

V gene: TRBV2
J gene: TRBJ1-1
CDR3 protein: CASRRDRNTEAFF

V gene: TRBV6-5
J gene: TRBJ2-7
CDR3 protein: CASSWLWEQYF

V gene: TRBV7-9
J gene: TRBJ1-1
CDR3 protein: CASKGTLNTEAFF

V gene: TRBV12-3/TRBV12-4
J gene: TRBJ2-3
CDR3 protein: CASRLGDITTQYF

V gene: TRBV28
J gene: TRBJ2-1
CDR3 protein: CASSIGWNEQFF

V gene: TRBV20-1
J gene: TRBJ1-4
CDR3 protein: CSATMGDEKLFF

V gene: TRBV20-1
J gene: TRBJ1-4
CDR3 protein: CSARSPGVTEKLFF

V gene: TRBV10-3
J gene: TRBJ2-1
CDR3 protein: CAIGGTSLEQFF

V gene: TRBV10-3
J gene: TRBJ2-1
CDR3 protein: CAISDGELVYEQFF

V gene: TRBV20-1
J gene: TRBJ2-1
CDR3 protein: CSVPQATSGVEGEQFF

V gene: TRBV6-5
J gene: TRBJ2-1
CDR3 protein: CASSYSPSSGRKNEQFF

V gene: TRBV5-1
J gene: TRBJ2-7
CDR3 protein: CASSLMWVRESYEQYF

V gene: TRBV11-2
J gene: TRBJ1-1
CDR3 protein: CASSSMTGLMNTEAFF

V gene: TRBV3-1
J gene: TRBJ1-5
CDR3 protein: CASSRGTGRRNQPQHF

V gene: TRBV20-1
J gene: TRBJ2-2
CDR3 protein: CSVTPDRNTGELFF

V gene: TRBV6-5
J gene: TRBJ2-1
CDR3 protein: CATRKADSYNEQFF

V gene: TRBV6-5
J gene: TRBJ2-1
CDR3 protein: CATGGGLADNEQFF

V gene: TRBV20-1
J gene: TRBJ2-2
CDR3 protein: CSARDQGRAGTGELFF

V gene: TRBV19
J gene: TRBJ2-5
CDR3 protein: CASSKAGGLGETQYF

V gene: TRBV20-1
J gene: TRBJ2-5
CDR3 protein: CSARGGSETQYF

V gene: TRBV2
J gene: TRBJ2-2
CDR3 protein: CASSEATTGELFF

V gene: TRBV12-3/TRBV12-4
J gene: TRBJ2-4
CDR3 protein: CASSLELAKNIQYF

V gene: TRBV5-1
J gene: TRBJ2-6
CDR3 protein: CASSQRTGFGANVLTF

V gene: TRBV7-6
J gene: TRBJ2-1
CDR3 protein: CASSFLTSGIGGEQFF

V gene: TRBV6-4
J gene: TRBJ1-2
CDR3 protein: CTSRKMDRQYYGYTF

V gene: TRBV3-1
J gene: TRBJ2-3
CDR3 protein: CASSQRDYIDTQYF

V gene: TRBV27
J gene: TRBJ2-7
CDR3 protein: CASSLLAGYEQYF

V gene: TRBV5-1
J gene: TRBJ2-7
CDR3 protein: CASSFGDRTYEQYF

V gene: TRBV20-1
J gene: TRBJ1-6
CDR3 protein: CSASYSSTGNSPLHF

V gene: TRBV7-8
J gene: TRBJ1-6
CDR3 protein: CASSFGGGGASPLHF

V gene: TRBV12-3/TRBV12-4
J gene: TRBJ2-2
CDR3 protein: CASSTGQSGELFF

V gene: TRBV28
J gene: TRBJ2-7
CDR3 protein: CAITGVPYEQYF

V gene: TRBV7-2
J gene: TRBJ2-7
CDR3 protein: CASSYGTGGRFGPNYEQYF

V gene: TRBV6-5
J gene: TRBJ2-7
CDR3 protein: CASSSSPSRLGLAGDEQYF

V gene: TRBV20-1
J gene: TRBJ2-5
CDR3 protein: CSAETGARETQYF

V gene: TRBV9
J gene: TRBJ1-6
CDR3 protein: CASSAGTSTSPLHF

V gene: TRBV5-1
J gene: TRBJ2-2
CDR3 protein: CASVLGLNTGELFF

V gene: TRBV5-5
J gene: TRBJ1-2
CDR3 protein: CASSLAEGTVNGYTF

V gene: TRBV20-1
J gene: TRBJ2-3
CDR3 protein: CSASGNPTDTQYF

V gene: TRBV7-8
J gene: TRBJ2-7
CDR3 protein: CASSKGLEGEQYF

V gene: TRBV7-3
J gene: TRBJ2-3
CDR3 protein: CASSLMGGGPTDTQYF

V gene: TRBV5-4
J gene: TRBJ1-2
CDR3 protein: CASSLWGRRGYTF

V gene: TRBV4-1
J gene: TRBJ2-5
CDR3 protein: CASSGIFGRDHATQYF